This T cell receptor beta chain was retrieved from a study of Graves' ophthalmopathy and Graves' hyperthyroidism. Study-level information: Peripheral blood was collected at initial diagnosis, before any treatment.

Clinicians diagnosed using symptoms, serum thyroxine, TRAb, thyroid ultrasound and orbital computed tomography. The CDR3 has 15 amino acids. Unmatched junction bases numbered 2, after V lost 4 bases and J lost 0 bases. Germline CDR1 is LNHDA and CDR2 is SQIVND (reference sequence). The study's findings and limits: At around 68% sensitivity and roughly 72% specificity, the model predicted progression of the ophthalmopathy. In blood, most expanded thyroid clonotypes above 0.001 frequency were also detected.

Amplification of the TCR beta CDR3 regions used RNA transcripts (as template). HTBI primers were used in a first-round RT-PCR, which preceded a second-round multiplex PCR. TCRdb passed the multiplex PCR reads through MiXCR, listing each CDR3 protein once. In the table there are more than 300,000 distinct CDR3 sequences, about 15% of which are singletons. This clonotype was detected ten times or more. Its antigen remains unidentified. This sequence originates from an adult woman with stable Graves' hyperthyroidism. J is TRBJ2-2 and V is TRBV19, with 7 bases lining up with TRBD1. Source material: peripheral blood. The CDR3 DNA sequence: TGTGCCAGTAGTAACACAGGGGCGAACACCGGGGAGCTGTTTTTT. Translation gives CASSNTGANTGELFF.